This TCR beta chain was identified in a study of response to subunit inactivated influenza vaccine. Study conclusions and caveats: The authors put forward the suggestion that each seasonal influenza vaccination may bring in only a limited number of new T cells.

Comments on this clonotype: Its antigen is not known.

V lost 5 bases to trimming and J lost 8 bases; unmatched junction nucleotides: 8. The CDR3 has 16 amino acids. Via MiXCR, TCRdb re-called the RT-PCR reads, giving one row per CDR3 protein. Of 600,000 to 850,000 distinct CDR3 sequences listed, less than 15% are singletons. The material was PBMCs from blood, obtained approximately 15 days before vaccination. The chain joins TRBV12-3 or TRBV12-4 to TRBJ2-3, with 15 bases that match TRBD2. The receptor comes from a man over 45 who received an inactivated influenza vaccine. The CDR3 is CASSPGTSGRLGTQYF. CDR3 DNA sequence: TGTGCCAGCAGTCCCGGGACTAGCGGGAGGTTGGGTACGCAGTATTTT.